This section outlines one T cell receptor (beta chain) sequence together with its context. Germline V gene lookup returns CDR1 PRHDT and CDR2 FYEKMQ (reference sequence). The CDR3 contains 18 residues. Trimming left V 0 bases short and J 1 base short, with 19 bases between. The method was immunoSEQ multiplex PCR; TCRdb's version includes in-frame clones alone and lacks a portion of them. The sample has 60,000 to 70,000 clones; approximately 85% are singletons. The sample comes from a study of control samples from healthy donors and cancer patients. This sequence joins TRBV13 and TRBJ2-7; the D gene is possibly TRBD2 (5 bases). This receptor was taken from a middle-aged man in good health. Sequencing was carried out using blood. The CDR3 DNA follows: TGTGCCAGCAGCTTAGGCAGGTTAAGAGAGAGGGAGTCCTACGAGCAGTACTTC. Protein product: CASSLGRLRERESYEQYF.